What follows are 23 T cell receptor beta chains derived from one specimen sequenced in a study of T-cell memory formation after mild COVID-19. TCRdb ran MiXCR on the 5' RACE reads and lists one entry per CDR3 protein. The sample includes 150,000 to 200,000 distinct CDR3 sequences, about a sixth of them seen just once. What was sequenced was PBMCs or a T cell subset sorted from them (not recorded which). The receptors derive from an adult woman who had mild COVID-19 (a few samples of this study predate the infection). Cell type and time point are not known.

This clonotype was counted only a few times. The CDR3, as DNA: TGTGCCAGCAGCGCAACCGGGATTACCGCCTCCTACGAGCAGTACTTC. This encodes CASSATGITASYEQYF. This chain uses TRBV7-9 with TRBJ2-7; D is possibly TRBD2 (5 bases). The CDR3 runs to 16 residues. Germline V gene sequence: CDR1 SEHNR, CDR2 FQNEAQ (reference sequence). V was clipped by 5 bases and J by 0 bases, with 17 bases between them.

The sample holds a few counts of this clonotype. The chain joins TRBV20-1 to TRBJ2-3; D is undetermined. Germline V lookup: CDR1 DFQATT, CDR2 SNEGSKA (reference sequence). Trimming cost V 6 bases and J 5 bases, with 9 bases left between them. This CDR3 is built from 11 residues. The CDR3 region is CSAPRVDTQYF. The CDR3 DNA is TGCAGTGCCCCTCGGGTAGATACGCAGTATTTT.

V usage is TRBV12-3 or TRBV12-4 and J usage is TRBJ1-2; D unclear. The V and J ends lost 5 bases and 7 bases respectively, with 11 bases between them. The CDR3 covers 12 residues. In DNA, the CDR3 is TGTGCCAGCAGTCCCCGAATTGGTGGCTACACCTTC. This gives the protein CASSPRIGGYTF.

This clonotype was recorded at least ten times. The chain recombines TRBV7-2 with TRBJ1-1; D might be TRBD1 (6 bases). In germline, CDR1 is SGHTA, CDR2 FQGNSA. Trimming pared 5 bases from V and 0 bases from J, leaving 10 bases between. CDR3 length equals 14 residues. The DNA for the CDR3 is TGTGCCAGCAGCCATGACAGGCTGAACACTGAAGCTTTCTTT. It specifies CASSHDRLNTEAFF.

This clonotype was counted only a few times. The CDR3, as DNA: TGTGCCAGCAGCCCCGACCGCGGGCTAGCGGGGAACACCGGGGAGCTGTTTTTT. Protein: CASSPDRGLAGNTGELFF. This chain connects TRBV11-2 to TRBJ2-2, with 8 positions matching TRBD2. The CDR3 contains 18 residues. The germline V gene has CDR1 SGHAT and CDR2 FQNNGV. The ends lost 5 bases at V and 1 base at J; junction bases unmatched: 12.

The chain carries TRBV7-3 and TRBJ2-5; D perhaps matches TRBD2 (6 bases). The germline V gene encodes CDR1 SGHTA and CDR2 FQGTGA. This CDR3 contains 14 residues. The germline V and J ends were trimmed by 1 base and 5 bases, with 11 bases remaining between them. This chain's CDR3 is CASSLKGRGETQYF. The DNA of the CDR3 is TGTGCCAGCAGCTTAAAGGGCCGGGGGGAGACCCAGTACTTC.

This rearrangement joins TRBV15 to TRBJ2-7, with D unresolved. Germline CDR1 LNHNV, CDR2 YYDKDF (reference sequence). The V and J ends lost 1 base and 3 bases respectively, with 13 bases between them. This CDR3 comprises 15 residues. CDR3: CATSRGGANGYEQYF. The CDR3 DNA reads TGTGCCACCAGCAGAGGCGGAGCTAACGGCTACGAGCAGTACTTC.

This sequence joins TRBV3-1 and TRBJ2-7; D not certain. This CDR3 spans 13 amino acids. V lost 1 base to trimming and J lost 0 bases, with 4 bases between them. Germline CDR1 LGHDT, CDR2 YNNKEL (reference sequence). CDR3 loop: CASSQGSSYEQYF. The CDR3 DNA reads TGTGCCAGCAGCCAAGGCAGCTCCTACGAGCAGTACTTC.

The CDR3 is CASSLASGPRSGNTIYF. CDR3 nucleotides: TGTGCCAGCAGCTTAGCGAGTGGACCGCGCTCTGGAAACACCATATATTTT. J is TRBJ1-3 and V is TRBV7-2; D uncertain. Between the trimmed V and J ends, which lost 0 bases and 0 bases, there was a span of 12 bases. Per the germline V gene, CDR1 is SGHTA and CDR2 is FQGNSA. The CDR3 loop spans 17 amino acids.

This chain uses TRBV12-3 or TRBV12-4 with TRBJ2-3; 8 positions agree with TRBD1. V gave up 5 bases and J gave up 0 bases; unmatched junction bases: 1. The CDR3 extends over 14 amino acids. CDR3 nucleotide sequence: TGTGCCAGCAGTCGACAGGGGAGCACAGATACGCAGTATTTT. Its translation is CASSRQGSTDTQYF.

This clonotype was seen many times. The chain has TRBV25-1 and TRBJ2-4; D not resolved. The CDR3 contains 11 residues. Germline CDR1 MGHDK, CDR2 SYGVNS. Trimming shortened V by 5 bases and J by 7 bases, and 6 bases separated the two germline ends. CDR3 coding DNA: TGTGCCAGCAGTTTTACGAACATTCAGTACTTC. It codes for CASSFTNIQYF. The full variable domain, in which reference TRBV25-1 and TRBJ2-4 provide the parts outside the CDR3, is EADIYQTPRYLVIGTGKKITLECSQTMGHDKMYWYQQDPGMELHLIHYSYGVNSTEKGDLSSESTVSRIRTEHFPLTLESARPSHTSQYLCASSFTNIQYFGAGTRLSVL.

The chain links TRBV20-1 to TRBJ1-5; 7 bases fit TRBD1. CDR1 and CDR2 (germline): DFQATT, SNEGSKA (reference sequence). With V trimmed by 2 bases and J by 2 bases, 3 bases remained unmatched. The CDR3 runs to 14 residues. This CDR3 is CSARLRGGNQPQHF. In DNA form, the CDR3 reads TGCAGTGCTAGACTCAGGGGGGGCAATCAGCCCCAGCATTTT.

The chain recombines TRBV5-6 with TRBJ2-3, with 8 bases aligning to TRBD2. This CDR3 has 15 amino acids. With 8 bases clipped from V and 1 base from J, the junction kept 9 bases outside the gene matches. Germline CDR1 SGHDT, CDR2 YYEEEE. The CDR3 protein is CASKKAGGRTDTQYF. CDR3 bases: TGTGCCAGTAAGAAGGCGGGGGGACGCACAGATACGCAGTATTTT. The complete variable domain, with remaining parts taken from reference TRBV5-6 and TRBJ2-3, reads DAGVTQSPTHLIKTRGQQVTLRCSPKSGHDTVSWYQQALGQGPQFIFQYYEEEERQRGNFPDRFSGHQFPNYSSELNVNALLLGDSALYLCASKKAGGRTDTQYFGPGTRLTVL.

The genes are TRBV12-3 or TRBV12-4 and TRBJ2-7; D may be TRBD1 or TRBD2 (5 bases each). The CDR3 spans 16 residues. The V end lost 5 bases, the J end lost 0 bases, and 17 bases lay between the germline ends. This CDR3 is CASSHGKGLLSYEQYF. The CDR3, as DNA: TGTGCCAGCAGTCACGGGAAGGGGTTACTCTCCTACGAGCAGTACTTC.

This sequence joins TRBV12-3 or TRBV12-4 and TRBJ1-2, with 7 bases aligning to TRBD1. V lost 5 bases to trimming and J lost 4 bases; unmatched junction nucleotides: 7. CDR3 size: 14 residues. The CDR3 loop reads CASSRQGGPYGYTF. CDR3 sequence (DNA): TGTGCCAGCAGTCGACAGGGAGGACCCTATGGCTACACCTTC.

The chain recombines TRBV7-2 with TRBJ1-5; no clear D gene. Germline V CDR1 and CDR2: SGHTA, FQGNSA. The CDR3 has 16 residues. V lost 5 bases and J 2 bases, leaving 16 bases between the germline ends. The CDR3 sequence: CASSISTRGRNQPQHF. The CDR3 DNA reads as TGTGCCAGCAGCATTTCAACACGCGGGCGCAATCAGCCCCAGCATTTT.

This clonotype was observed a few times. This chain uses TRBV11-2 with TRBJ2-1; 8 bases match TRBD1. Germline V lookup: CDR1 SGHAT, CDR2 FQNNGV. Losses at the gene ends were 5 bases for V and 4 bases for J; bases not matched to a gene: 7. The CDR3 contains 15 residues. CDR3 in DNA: TGTGCCAGCAGCATAAGGACAGGGTGGTACAATGAGCAGTTCTTC. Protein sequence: CASSIRTGWYNEQFF.

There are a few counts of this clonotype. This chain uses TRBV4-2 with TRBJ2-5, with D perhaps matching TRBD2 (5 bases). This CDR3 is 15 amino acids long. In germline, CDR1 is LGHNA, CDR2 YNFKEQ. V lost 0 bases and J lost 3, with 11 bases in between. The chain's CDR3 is CASSQDRRGKETQYF. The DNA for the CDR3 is TGTGCCAGCAGCCAAGATCGGCGAGGGAAAGAGACCCAGTACTTC.

The CDR3 DNA reads TGTGCCAGCATTGGGGGGAACACTGAAGCTTTCTTT. Translated, it gives CASIGGNTEAFF. The V call is TRBV6-1, the J call TRBJ1-1; D may be TRBD1 (5 bases). This CDR3 comprises 12 residues. Between the trimmed V and J ends, which lost 7 bases and 1 base, there was a span of 7 bases. CDR1 MNHNS and CDR2 SASEGT come from the germline V gene.

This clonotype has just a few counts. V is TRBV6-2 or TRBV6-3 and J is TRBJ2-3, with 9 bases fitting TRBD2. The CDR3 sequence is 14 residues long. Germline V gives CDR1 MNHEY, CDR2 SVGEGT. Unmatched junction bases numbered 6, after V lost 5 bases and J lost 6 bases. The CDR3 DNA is TGTGCCAGCAGTCGCGGGGGGGCATCGGATACGCAGTATTTT. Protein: CASSRGGASDTQYF.

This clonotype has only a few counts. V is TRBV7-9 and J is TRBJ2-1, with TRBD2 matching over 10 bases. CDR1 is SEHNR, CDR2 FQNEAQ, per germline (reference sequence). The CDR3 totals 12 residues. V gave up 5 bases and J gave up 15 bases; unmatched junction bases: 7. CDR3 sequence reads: CASSPGLAVGFF. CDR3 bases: TGTGCCAGCAGCCCAGGACTAGCGGTTGGGTTCTTC.

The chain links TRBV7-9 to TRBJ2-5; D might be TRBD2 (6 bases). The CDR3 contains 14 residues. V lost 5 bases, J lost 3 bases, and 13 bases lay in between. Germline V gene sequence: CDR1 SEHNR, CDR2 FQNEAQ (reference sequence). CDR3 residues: CASSPSGLKETQYF. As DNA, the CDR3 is TGTGCCAGCAGCCCGAGCGGGCTGAAAGAGACCCAGTACTTC. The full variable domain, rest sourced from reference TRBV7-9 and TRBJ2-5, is DTGVSQNPRHKITKRGQNVTFRCDPISEHNRLYWYRQTLGQGPEFLTYFQNEAQLEKSRLLSDRFSAERPKGSFSTLEIQRTEQGDSAMYLCASSPSGLKETQYFGPGTRLLVL.

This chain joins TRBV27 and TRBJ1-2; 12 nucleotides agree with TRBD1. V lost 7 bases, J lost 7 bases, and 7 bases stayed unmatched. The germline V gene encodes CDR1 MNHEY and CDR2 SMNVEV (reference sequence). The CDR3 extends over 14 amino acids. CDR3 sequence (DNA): TGTGCCAGCAAACGGGACAGGGGGCCGGCTGGCTACACCTTC. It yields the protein CASKRDRGPAGYTF.